The entry below describes one T cell receptor beta chain. The antigen is undetermined. A single record per CDR3 protein comes from TCRdb applying MiXCR to the reads. In the table there are around 130,000 distinct CDR3 sequences, 7% to 10% of which are singletons. Trimming stripped 5 bases from V and 6 bases from J, with 19 bases between. From germline, CDR1 is SQVTM and CDR2 ANQGSEA. This CDR3 spans 14 amino acids. This entry comes from a study of T cell repertoires in cytomegalovirus infection. For the study at large: It was the public TCR beta signatures that indicated both CMV infection and matching HLA type. Notes on the study in general: Clonotype analysis showed dominance of the ex vivo response by HLA-C-restricted CMV-specific TCR beta clonotypes.

Material: PBMCs. The TCR originated in a human donor in good health (CMV status not recorded). Some clones in this sample may be carry-over from other donors' samples. V usage is TRBV29-1 and J usage is TRBJ1-1; perhaps TRBD1 as D (5 bases). CDR3 residues: CSVTEAGLNAEAFF. In DNA, the CDR3 is TGCAGCGTTACTGAGGCGGGACTAAACGCTGAAGCTTTCTTT.